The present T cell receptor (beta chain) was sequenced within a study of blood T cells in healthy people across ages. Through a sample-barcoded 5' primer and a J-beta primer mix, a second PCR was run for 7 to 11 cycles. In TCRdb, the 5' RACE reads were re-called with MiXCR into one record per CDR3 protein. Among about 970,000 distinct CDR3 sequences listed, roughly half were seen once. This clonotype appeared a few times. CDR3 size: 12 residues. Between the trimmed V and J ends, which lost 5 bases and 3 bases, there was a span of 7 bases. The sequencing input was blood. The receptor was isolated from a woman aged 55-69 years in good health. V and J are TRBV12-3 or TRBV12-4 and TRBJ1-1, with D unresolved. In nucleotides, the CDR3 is TGTGCCAGCAGTCCCCCTTACACTGAAGCTTTCTTT. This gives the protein CASSPPYTEAFF.